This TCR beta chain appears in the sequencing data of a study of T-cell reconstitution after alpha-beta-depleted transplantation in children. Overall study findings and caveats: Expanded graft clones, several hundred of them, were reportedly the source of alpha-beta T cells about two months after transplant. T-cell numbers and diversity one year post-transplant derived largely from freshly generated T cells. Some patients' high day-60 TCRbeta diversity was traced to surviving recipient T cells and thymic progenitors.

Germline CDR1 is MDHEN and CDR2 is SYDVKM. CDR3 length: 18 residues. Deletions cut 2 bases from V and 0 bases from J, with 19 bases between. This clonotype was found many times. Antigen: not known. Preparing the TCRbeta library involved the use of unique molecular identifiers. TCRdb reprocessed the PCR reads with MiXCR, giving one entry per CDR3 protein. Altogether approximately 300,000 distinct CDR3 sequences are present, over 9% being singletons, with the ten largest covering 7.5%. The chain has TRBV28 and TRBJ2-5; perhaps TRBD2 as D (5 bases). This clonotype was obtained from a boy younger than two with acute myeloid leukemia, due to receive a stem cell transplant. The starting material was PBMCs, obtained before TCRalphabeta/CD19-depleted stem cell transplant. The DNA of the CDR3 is TGTGCCAGCAGTTTACGTAGTCCGGGAAACTCGTACCAAGAGACCCAGTACTTC. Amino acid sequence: CASSLRSPGNSYQETQYF.